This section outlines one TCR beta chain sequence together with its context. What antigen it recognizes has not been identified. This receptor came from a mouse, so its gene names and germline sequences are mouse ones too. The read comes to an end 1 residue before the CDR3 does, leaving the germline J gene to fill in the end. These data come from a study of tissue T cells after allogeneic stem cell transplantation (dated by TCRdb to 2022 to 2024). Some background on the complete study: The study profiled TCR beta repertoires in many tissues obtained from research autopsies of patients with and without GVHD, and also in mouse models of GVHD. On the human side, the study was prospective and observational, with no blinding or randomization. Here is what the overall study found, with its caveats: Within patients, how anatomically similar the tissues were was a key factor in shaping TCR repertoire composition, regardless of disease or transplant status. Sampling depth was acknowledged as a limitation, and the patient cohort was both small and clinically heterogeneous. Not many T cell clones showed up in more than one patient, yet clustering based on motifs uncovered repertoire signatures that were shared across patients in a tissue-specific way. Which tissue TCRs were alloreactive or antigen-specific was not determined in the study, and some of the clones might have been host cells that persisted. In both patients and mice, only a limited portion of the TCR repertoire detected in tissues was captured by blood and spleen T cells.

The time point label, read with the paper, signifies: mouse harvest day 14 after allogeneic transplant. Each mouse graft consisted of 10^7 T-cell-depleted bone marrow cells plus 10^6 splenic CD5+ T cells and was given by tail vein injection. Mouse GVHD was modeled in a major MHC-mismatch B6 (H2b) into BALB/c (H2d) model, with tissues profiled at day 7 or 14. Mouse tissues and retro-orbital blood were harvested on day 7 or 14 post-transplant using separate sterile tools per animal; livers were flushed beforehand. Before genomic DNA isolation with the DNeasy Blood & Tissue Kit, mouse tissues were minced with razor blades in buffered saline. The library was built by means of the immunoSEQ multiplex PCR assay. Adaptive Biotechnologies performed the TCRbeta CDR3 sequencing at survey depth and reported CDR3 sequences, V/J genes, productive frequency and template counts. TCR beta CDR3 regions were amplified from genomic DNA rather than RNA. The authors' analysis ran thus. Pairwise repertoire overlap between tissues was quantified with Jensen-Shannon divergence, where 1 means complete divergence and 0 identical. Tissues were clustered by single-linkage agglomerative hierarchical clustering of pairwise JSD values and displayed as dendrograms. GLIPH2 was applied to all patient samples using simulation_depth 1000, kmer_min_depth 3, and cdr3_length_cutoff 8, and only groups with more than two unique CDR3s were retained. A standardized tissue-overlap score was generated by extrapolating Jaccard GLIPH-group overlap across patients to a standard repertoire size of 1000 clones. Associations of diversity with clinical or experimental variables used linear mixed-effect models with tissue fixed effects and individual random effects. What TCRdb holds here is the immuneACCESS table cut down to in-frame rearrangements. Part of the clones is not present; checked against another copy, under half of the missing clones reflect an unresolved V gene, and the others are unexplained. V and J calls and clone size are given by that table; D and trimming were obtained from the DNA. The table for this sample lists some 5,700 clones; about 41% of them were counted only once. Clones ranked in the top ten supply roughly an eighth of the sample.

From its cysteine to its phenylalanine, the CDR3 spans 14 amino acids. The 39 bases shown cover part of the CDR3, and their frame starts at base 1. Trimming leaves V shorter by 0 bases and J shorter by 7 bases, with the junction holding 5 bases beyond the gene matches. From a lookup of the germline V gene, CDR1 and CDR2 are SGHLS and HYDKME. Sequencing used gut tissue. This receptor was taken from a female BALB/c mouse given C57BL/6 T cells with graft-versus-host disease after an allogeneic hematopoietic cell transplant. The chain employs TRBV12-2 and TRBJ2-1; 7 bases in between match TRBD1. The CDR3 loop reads CASSLETGRAEQFF. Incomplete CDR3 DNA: TGTGCCAGCTCTCTCGAGACAGGGAGGGCTGAGCAGTTC.